These 2 T cell receptor beta chains were all obtained from the same sample, sequenced in a study of CD8+CD57+ T cells in acquired aplastic anemia. The study profiled TCR beta VDJ and CDR3 using genomic DNA as template. TCRdb analysed the reads with MiXCR anew, one entry per CDR3 protein. The sample has around 150,000 distinct CDR3 sequences; approximately 44% are singletons. Sequencing was carried out using sorted CD4+, CD8+, or CD8+CD57+ T cells (not recorded which) from PBMCs. The source of these receptors is a human donor in good health.

The rearrangement joins TRBV11-2 to TRBJ2-3; unclear D gene. TRBJ1-5 explains the end of the DNA better; the J call may be wrong. The CDR3 is 15 residues long. Germline values: CDR1 SGHAT, CDR2 FQNNGV. This CDR3 is CASSFRTSDTDTQHF. DNA for the CDR3: TGTGCCAGCAGCTTCAGGACTAGCGATACAGATACGCAGCATTTT.

This sequence joins TRBV20-1 and TRBJ1-5; possibly TRBD1 for D (6 bases). The CDR3 consists of 14 residues. The germline V and J ends were trimmed by 5 bases and 0 bases, with 11 bases remaining between them. CDR1 and CDR2 (germline): DFQATT, SNEGSKA (reference sequence). As DNA, the CDR3 is TGCAGTGCTGCGGACAGTCATAGCAATCAGCCCCAGCATTTT. This gives the protein CSAADSHSNQPQHF.